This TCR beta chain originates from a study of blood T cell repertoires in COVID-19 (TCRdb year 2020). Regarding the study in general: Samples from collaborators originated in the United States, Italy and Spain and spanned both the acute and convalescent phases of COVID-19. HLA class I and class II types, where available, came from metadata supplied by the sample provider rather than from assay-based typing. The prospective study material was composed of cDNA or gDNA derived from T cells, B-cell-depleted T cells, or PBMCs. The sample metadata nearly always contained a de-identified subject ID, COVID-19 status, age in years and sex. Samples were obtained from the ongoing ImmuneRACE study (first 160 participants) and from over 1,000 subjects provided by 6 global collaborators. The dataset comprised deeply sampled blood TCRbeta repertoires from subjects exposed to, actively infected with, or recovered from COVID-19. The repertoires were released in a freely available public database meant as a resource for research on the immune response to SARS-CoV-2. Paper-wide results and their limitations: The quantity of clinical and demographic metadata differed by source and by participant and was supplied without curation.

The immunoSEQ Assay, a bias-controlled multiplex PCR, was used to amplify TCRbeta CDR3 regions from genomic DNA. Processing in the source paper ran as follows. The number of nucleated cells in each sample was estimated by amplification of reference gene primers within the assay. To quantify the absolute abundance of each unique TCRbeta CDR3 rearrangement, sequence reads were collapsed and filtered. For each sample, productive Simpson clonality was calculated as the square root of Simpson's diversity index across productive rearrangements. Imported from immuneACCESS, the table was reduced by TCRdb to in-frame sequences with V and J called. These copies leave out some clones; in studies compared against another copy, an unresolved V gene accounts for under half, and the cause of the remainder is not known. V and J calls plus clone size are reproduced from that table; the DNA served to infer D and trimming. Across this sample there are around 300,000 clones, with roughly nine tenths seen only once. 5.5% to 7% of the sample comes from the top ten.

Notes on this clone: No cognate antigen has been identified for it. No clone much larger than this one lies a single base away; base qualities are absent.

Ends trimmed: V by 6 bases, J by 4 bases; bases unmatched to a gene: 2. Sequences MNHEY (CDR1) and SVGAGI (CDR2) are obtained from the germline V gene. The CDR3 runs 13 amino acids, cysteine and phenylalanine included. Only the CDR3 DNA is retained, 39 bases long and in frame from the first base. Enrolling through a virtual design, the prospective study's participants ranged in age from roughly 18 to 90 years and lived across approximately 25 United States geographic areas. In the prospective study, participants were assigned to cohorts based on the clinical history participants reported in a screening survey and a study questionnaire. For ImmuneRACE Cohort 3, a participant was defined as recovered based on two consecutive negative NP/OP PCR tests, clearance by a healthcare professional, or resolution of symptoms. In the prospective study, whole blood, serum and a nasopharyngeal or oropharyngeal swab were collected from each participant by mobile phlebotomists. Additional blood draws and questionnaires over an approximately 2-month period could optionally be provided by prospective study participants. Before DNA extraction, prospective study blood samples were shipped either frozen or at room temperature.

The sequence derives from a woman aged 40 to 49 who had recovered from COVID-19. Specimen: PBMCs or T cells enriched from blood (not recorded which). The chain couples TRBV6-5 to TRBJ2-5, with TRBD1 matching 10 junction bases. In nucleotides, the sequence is TGTGCCAGCAGCGACAGGGGGCGAGAGACCCAGTACTTC. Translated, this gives CASSDRGRETQYF.